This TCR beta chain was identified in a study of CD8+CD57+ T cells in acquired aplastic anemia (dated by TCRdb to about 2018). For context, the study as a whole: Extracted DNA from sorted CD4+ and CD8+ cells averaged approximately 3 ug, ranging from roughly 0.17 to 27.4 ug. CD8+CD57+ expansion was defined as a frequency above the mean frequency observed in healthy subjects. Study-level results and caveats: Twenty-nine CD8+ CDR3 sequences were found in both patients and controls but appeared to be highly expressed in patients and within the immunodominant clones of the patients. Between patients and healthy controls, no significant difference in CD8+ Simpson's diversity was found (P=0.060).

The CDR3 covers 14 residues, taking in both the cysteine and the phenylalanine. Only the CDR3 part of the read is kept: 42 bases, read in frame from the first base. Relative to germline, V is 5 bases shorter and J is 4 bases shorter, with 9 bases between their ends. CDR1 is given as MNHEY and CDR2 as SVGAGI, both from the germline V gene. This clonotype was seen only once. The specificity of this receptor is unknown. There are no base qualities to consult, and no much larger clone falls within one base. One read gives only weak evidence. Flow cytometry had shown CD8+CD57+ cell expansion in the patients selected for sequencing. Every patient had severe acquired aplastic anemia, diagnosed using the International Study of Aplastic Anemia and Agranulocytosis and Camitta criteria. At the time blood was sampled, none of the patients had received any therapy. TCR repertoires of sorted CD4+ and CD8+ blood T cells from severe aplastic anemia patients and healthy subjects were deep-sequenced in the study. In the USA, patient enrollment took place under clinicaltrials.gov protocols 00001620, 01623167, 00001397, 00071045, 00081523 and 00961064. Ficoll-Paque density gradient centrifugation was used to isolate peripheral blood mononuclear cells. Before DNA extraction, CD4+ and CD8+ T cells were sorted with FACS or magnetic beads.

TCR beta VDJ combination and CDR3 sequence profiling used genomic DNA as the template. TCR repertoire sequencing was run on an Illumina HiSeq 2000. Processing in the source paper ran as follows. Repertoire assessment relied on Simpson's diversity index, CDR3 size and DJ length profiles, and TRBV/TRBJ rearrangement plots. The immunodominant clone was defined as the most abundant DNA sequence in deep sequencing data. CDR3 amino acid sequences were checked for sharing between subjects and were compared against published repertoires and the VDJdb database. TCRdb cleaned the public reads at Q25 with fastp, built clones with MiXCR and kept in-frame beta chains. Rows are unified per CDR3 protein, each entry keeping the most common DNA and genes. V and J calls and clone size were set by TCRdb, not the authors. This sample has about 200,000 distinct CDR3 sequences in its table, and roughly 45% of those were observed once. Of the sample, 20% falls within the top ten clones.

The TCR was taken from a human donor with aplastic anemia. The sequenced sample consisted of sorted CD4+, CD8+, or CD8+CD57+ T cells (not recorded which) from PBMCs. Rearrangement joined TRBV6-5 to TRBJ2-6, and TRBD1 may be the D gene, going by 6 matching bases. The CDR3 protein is CASSRRGGANVLTF. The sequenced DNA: TGTGCCAGCAGTCGCAGGGGCGGGGCCAACGTCCTGACTTTC.